This TCR beta chain was recovered during a study of T cells in Graves' hyperthyroidism and ophthalmopathy. Study-level results: Within blood appeared most thyroid clonotypes that had expanded above 0.001.

TCR beta CDR3 regions were amplified from RNA. TCR CDR3 underwent first-round RT-PCR with the HTBI primer set. Via MiXCR, TCRdb re-called the multiplex PCR reads, giving one row per CDR3 protein. The table includes about 600,000 distinct CDR3 sequences, 13% to 15% detected once. The germline gives CDR1 MDHEN, CDR2 SYDVKM. V lost 5 bases and J lost 1; bases outside the gene matches: 12. The CDR3 runs 20 residues. Note on this clonotype: Antigen: not known.

The TCR was taken from a woman aged 18-30 years with Graves' ophthalmopathy. Specimen: blood. J is TRBJ2-3 and V is TRBV28, with 16 positions matching TRBD2. CDR3 sequence (DNA): TGTGCCAGCAGTCCCGTCACCGGGACTAGCGGGAGGGGCCGCACAGATACGCAGTATTTT. This gives the protein CASSPVTGTSGRGRTDTQYF.